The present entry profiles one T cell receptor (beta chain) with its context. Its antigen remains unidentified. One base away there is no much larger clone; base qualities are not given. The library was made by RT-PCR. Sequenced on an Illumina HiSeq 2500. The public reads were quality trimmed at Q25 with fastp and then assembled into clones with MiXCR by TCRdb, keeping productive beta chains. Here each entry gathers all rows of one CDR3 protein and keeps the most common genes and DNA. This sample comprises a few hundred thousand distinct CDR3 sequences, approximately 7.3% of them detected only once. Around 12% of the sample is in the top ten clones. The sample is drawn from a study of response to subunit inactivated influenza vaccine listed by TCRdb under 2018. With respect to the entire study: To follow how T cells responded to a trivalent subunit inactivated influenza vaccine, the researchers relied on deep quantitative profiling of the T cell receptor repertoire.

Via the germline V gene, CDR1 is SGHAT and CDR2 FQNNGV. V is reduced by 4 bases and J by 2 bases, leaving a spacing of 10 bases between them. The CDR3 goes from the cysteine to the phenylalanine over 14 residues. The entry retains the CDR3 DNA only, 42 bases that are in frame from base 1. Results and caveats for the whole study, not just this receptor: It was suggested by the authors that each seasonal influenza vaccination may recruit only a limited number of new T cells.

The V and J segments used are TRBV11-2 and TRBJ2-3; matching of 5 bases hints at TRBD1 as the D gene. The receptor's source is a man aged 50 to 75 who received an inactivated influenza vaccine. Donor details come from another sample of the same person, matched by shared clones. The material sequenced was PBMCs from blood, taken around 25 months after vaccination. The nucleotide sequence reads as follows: TGTGCCAGCAGCTCCTTTGGGGCCACAGATACGCAGTATTTT. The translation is CASSSFGATDTQYF. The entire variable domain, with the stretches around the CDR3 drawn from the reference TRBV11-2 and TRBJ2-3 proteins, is EAGVAQSPRYKIIEKRQSVAFWCNPISGHATLYWYQQILGQGPKLLIQFQNNGVVDDSQLPKDRFSAERLKGVDSTLKIQPAKLEDSAVYLCASSSFGATDTQYFGPGTRLTVL.